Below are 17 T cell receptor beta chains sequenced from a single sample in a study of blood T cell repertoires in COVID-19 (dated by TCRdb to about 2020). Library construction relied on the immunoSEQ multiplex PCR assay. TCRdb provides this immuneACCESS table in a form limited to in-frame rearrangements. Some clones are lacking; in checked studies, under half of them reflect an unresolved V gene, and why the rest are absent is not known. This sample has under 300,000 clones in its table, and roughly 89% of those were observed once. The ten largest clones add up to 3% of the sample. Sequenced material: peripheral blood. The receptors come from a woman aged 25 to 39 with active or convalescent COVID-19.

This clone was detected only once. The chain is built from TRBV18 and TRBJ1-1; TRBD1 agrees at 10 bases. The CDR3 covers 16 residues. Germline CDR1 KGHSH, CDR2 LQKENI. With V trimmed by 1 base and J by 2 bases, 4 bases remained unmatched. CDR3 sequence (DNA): TGTGCCAGCTCACCACTCGAGACAGGGGGCAACACTGAAGCTTTCTTT. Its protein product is CASSPLETGGNTEAFF. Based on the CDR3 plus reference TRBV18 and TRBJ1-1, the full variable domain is NAGVMQNPRHLVRRRGQEARLRCSPMKGHSHVYWYRQLPEEGLKFMVYLQKENIIDESGMPKERFSAEFPKEGPSILRIQQVVRGDSAAYFCASSPLETGGNTEAFFGQGTRLTVV.

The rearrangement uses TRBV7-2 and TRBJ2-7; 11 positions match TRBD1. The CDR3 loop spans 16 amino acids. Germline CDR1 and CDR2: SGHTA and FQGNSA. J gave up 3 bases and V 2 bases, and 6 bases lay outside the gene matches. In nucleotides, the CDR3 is TGTGCCAGCAGCTTACTATCGGGGACAGGGGGCTACGAGCAGTACTTC. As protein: CASSLLSGTGGYEQYF. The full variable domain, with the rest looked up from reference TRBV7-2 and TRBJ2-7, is GAGVSQSPSNKVTEKGKDVELRCDPISGHTALYWYRQSLGQGLEFLIYFQGNSAPDKSGLPSDRFSAERTGGSVSTLTIQRTQQEDSAVYLCASSLLSGTGGYEQYFGPGTRLTVT.

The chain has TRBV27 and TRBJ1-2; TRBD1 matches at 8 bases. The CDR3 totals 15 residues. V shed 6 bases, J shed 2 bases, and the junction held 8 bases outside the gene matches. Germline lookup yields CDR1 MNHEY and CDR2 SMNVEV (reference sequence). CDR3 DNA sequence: TGTGCCAGCAGCCCCGGACAGGGAGGGAACTATGGCTACACCTTC. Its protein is CASSPGQGGNYGYTF.

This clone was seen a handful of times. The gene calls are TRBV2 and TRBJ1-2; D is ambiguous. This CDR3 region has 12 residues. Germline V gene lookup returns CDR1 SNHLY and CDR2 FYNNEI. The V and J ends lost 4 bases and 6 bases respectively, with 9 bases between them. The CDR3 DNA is TGTGCCAGCAGTGTGACACAGCATGGCTACACCTTC. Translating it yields CASSVTQHGYTF.

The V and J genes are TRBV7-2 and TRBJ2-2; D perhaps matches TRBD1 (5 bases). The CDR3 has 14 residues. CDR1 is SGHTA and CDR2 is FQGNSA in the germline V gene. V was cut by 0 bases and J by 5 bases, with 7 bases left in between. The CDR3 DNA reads TGTGCCAGCAGCTTAGCGGGGCTAACCGGGGAGCTGTTTTTT. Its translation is CASSLAGLTGELFF.

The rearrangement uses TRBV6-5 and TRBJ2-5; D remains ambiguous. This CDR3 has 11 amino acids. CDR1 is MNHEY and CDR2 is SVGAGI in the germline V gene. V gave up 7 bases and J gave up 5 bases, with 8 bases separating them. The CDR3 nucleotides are TGTGCCAGCACTTCGCGTGAGACCCAGTACTTC. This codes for CASTSRETQYF.

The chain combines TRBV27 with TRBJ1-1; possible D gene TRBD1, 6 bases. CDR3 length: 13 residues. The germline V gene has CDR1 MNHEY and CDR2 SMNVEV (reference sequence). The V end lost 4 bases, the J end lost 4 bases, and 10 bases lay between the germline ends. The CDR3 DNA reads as TGTGCCAGCAGTTACAGGGTGGTCACTGAAGCTTTCTTT. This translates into CASSYRVVTEAFF.

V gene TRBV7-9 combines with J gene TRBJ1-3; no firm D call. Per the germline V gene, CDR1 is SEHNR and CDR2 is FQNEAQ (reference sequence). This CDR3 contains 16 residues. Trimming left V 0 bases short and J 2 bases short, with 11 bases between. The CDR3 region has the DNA TGTGCCAGCAGCTTAGCGGGAGGTGGCACTGGAAACACCATATATTTT. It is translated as CASSLAGGGTGNTIYF.

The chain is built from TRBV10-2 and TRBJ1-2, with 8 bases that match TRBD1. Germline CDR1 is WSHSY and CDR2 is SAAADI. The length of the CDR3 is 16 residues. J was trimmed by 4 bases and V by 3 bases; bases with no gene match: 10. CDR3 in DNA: TGCGCCAGCAGTGAAAACCCGGACAGGGACAGCTATGGCTACACCTTC. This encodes CASSENPDRDSYGYTF.

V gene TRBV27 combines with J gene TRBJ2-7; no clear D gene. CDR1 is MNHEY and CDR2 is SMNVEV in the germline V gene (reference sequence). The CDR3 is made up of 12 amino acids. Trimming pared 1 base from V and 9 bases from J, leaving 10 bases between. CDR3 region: CASSLLPRGQYF. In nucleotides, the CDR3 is TGTGCCAGCAGTTTATTGCCGCGTGGGCAGTACTTC.

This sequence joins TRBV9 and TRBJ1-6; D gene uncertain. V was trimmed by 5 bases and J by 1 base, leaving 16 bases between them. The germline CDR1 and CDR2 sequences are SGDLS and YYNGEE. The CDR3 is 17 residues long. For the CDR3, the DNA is TGTGCCAGCAGTCGAGATGCGGAGTGGTCCTATAATTCACCCCTCCACTTT. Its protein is CASSRDAEWSYNSPLHF.

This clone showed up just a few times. This CDR3 reads CASSVAQGATDTQYF. In DNA, the CDR3 is TGTGCCAGCAGCGTAGCGCAGGGGGCTACAGATACGCAGTATTTT. The chain employs TRBV9 and TRBJ2-3, with 8 bases aligning to TRBD1. CDR1 is SGDLS, CDR2 YYNGEE, per germline. This CDR3 spans 15 amino acids. J was trimmed by 3 bases and V by 0 bases; bases with no gene match: 3.

The CDR3, as DNA: TGTGCCAGCAGCTTAGAGGGGTTTAGGTATGGCTACACCTTC. Translated: CASSLEGFRYGYTF. The chain combines TRBV7-2 with TRBJ1-2; D is perhaps TRBD1 (5 bases). This CDR3 is built from 14 residues. Trimming shortened V by 1 base and J by 5 bases, and 11 bases separated the two germline ends. Germline CDR1 SGHTA, CDR2 FQGNSA.

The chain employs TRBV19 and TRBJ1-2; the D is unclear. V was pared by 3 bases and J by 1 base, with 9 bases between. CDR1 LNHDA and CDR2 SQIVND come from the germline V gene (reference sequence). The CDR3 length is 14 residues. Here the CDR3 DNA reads TGTGCCAGTAGTATCGGAGCGATTAACTATGGCTACACCTTC. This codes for CASSIGAINYGYTF.

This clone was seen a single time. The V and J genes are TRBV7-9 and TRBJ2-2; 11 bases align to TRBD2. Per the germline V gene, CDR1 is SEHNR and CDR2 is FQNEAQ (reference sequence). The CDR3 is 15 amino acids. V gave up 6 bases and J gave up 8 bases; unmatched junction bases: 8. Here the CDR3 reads CASRRTSGGLGELFF. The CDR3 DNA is TGTGCCAGCAGACGAACTAGCGGGGGATTGGGGGAGCTGTTTTTT. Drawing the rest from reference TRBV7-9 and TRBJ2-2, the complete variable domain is DTGVSQNPRHKITKRGQNVTFRCDPISEHNRLYWYRQTLGQGPEFLTYFQNEAQLEKSRLLSDRFSAERPKGSFSTLEIQRTEQGDSAMYLCASRRTSGGLGELFFGEGSRLTVL.

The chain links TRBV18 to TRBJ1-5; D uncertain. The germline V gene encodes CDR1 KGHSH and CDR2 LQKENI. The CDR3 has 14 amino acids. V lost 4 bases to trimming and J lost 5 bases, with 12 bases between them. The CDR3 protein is CASSLGQDYQPQHF. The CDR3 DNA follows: TGTGCCAGCTCACTCGGTCAGGACTATCAGCCCCAGCATTTT. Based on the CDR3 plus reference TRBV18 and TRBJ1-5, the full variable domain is NAGVMQNPRHLVRRRGQEARLRCSPMKGHSHVYWYRQLPEEGLKFMVYLQKENIIDESGMPKERFSAEFPKEGPSILRIQQVVRGDSAAYFCASSLGQDYQPQHFGDGTRLSIL.

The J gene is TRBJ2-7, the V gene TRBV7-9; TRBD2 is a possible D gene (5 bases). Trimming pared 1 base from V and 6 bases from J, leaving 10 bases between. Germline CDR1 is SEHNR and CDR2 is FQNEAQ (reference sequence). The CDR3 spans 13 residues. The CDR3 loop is CASSLGGLGEQYF. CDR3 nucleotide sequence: TGTGCCAGCAGCTTAGGCGGGCTCGGCGAGCAGTACTTC.